A selection of T cell receptor beta chains follows, all from one sample in a study of T cell changes during pregnancy in multiple sclerosis. The data were produced by immunoSEQ multiplex PCR, yet TCRdb's version contains in-frame clones alone and is incomplete. In the table there are about 73,000 clones, roughly 92% of which are singletons. Sequencing was performed on peripheral blood, taken in the third trimester of pregnancy. These receptors were taken from a female donor in good health, enrolled as a control in a pregnancy study. The conserved cysteine and the conserved F or W are not part of the CDR3 here.

J gene: TRBJ2-7; V gene: TRBV4-3; CDR3 protein: ASSQEPWTYEQY
J gene: TRBJ2-3; V gene: TRBV10-3; CDR3 protein: ATGGEDTQY
J gene: TRBJ1-6; V gene: TRBV28; CDR3 protein: ASSLLPGQFNSPLH
J gene: TRBJ1-1; V gene: TRBV28; CDR3 protein: ASSPYNSRREAF
J gene: TRBJ2-2; V gene: TRBV7-9; CDR3 protein: ASSLVAGGTGELF
J gene: TRBJ2-1; V gene: TRBV29-1; CDR3 protein: SGTSGRLAYNEQF
J gene: TRBJ2-1; V gene: TRBV5-1; CDR3 protein: ASSLISDRGPRVYNEQF
J gene: TRBJ2-7; V gene: TRBV28; CDR3 protein: ASSNRDRAHEQY
J gene: TRBJ2-7; V gene: TRBV5-1; CDR3 protein: ASSLSTPDRGYEQY
J gene: TRBJ2-1; V gene: TRBV20-1; CDR3 protein: SASSGEQF
J gene: TRBJ1-6; V gene: TRBV5-5; CDR3 protein: ASSFTGPLH
J gene: TRBJ1-1; V gene: TRBV2; CDR3 protein: ASSPTTGQNTEAF
J gene: TRBJ1-2; V gene: TRBV4-1; CDR3 protein: ASSQVRKPTGGFGYT
J gene: TRBJ2-7; V gene: TRBV5-1; CDR3 protein: ASSFGSSYEQY
J gene: TRBJ1-6; V gene: TRBV27; CDR3 protein: ASSLGADAASYNSPLH
J gene: TRBJ2-5; V gene: TRBV10-3; CDR3 protein: AAAARSAETQY